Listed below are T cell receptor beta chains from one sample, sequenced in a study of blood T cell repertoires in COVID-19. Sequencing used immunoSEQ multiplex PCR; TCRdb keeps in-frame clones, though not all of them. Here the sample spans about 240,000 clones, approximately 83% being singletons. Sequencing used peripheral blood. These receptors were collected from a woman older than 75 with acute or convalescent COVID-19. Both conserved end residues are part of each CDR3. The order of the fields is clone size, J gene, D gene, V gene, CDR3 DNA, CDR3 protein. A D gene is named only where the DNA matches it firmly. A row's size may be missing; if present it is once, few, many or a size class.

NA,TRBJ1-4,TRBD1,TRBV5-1,TGCGCCAGCAGCAGAGGGACAGCTGAAAAACTGTTTTTT,CASSRGTAEKLFF
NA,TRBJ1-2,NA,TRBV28,TGTGCCAGCAGTACCCGGGGGAACTATGGCTACACCTTC,CASSTRGNYGYTF
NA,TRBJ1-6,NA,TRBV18,TGTGCCAGCTCACCCAGGGAGGGACGGAATTCACCCCTCCACTTT,CASSPREGRNSPLHF
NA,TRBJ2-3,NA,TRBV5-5,TGTGCCAGCAGCTTTCGGACAGCCACAGATACGCAGTATTTT,CASSFRTATDTQYF
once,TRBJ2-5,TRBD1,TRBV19,TGTGCCAGTAGTATTGATGGGACAGGGGGTCAAGAGACCCAGTACTTC,CASSIDGTGGQETQYF
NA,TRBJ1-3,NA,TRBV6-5,TGTGCCAGCAGCGTTGACAGCTCTGGAAACACCATATATTTT,CASSVDSSGNTIYF
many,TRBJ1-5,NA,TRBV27,TGTGCCAGCAGTTTCCGCGATGGGCCCCAGCATTTT,CASSFRDGPQHF
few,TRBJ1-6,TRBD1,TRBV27,TGTGCCAGCAGTCTCCGGGACAGGAGGTCACCCCTCCACTTT,CASSLRDRRSPLHF
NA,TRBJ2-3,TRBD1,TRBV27,TGTGCCAGCAGTTACCGGGACAGGGGGCCAGATACGCAGTATTTT,CASSYRDRGPDTQYF
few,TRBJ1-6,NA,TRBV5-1,TGCGCCAGCAGCACTCCCGATACTTCACCCCTCCACTTT,CASSTPDTSPLHF
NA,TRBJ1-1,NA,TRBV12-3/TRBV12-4,TGTGCCAGCAGCTCAAAGCTGAACACTGAAGCTTTCTTT,CASSSKLNTEAFF
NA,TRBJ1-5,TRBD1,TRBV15,TGTGCCACCAGCAGAGATGGCAGGGGGTACAATCAGCCCCAGCATTTT,CATSRDGRGYNQPQHF
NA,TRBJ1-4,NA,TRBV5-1,TGCGCCAGCAGCCCTGGGGGGGGGCGGCCAACTAATGAAAAACTGTTTTTT,CASSPGGGRPTNEKLFF
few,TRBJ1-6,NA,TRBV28,TGTGCCAGCAGTTCTTTAAAGACAGGACGCTCACCCCTCCACTTT,CASSSLKTGRSPLHF
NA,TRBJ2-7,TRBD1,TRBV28,TGTGCCAGCAGTGGGACAGGGTTGGGGATCTACGAGCAGTACTTC,CASSGTGLGIYEQYF
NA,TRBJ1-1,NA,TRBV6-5,TGTGCCAGCAGCGCCCGAACAGGGATAGGTGAAGCTTTCTTT,CASSARTGIGEAFF
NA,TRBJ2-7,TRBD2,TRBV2,TGTGCCAGCAGTGAAGCCCCAGCGGGGGGGCTCGGGGAGCAGTACTTC,CASSEAPAGGLGEQYF
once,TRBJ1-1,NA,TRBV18,TGTGCCAGCTCACGAACGGGACTGGTCACTGAAGCTTTCTTT,CASSRTGLVTEAFF